A selection of T cell receptor beta chains follows, all from one sample in a study of T cells after yellow fever vaccination. MiXCR, applied by TCRdb to the 5' RACE reads, yields one record per CDR3 protein. This table has nearly 550,000 distinct CDR3 sequences, less than 20% appearing once. The sample here was PBMCs, taken 15 days after the yellow fever booster vaccination. The receptors come from a man under 40 who received the YFV17D yellow fever vaccine. CDR3s include the opening cysteine and the closing phenylalanine or tryptophan. A D gene is named only where the DNA matches it firmly. A clone size is listed for some rows: how often the clone was seen (once, few, many), or a class if it is expanded.

j_call	d_call	clone_size	v_call	cdr3_aa	cdr3_nt
TRBJ2-5	-	few	TRBV9	CASSGSYAHQETQYF	TGTGCCAGCAGCGGTAGCTACGCTCACCAAGAGACCCAGTACTTC
TRBJ2-3	TRBD2	few	TRBV4-2	CASSQRSRLAGGADTQYF	TGTGCCAGCAGCCAAAGATCCCGACTAGCGGGAGGGGCAGATACGCAGTATTTT
TRBJ2-2	-	few	TRBV12-3/TRBV12-4	CASSLRMMGELFF	TGTGCCAGCAGTCTCCGGATGATGGGGGAGCTGTTTTTT
TRBJ2-3	-	few	TRBV20-1	CSATRVDTQYF	TGCAGTGCCACCCGGGTGGATACGCAGTATTTT
TRBJ1-5	-	few	TRBV19	CASSLNPGSTFEPQHF	TGTGCCAGTAGTCTAAATCCGGGATCTACCTTTGAGCCCCAGCATTTT
TRBJ2-3	-	few	TRBV29-1	CSVELGGTDTQYF	TGCAGCGTTGAATTAGGGGGCACAGATACGCAGTATTTT
TRBJ1-1	-	few	TRBV6-5	CASSYWGKNTEAFF	TGTGCCAGCAGCTACTGGGGGAAGAACACTGAAGCTTTCTTT
TRBJ2-5	TRBD2	-	TRBV20-1	CCARDPTSGRQETQYF	TGCTGTGCTAGAGATCCCACTAGCGGGAGACAAGAGACCCAGTACTTC
TRBJ2-3	-	-	TRBV28	CASTPVVTSTDTQYF	TGTGCCAGCACCCCCGTCGTAACTAGCACAGATACGCAGTATTTT
TRBJ2-1	-	few	TRBV10-1	CASSGAYNEQFF	TGCGCCAGCAGCGGGGCTTACAATGAGCAGTTCTTC
TRBJ1-3	TRBD1	-	TRBV7-3	CASSLQGASTIYF	TGTGCCAGCAGCTTACAGGGGGCCTCGACCATATATTTT
TRBJ1-1	TRBD1	few	TRBV28	CASIAGGAPLNTEAFF	TGTGCCAGCATCGCAGGGGGCGCGCCCCTTAACACTGAAGCTTTCTTT
TRBJ1-5	TRBD1	-	TRBV7-2	CASSLASGTADQPQHF	TGTGCCAGCAGCTTAGCGAGCGGGACAGCTGATCAGCCCCAGCATTTT
TRBJ2-2	-	once	TRBV10-3	CAISEHYRGSSNTGELFF	TGTGCCATCAGTGAACACTACCGAGGGAGCTCGAACACCGGGGAGCTGTTTTTT
TRBJ2-7	TRBD2	-	TRBV20-1	CSILAGDYEQHF	TGCAGTATACTAGCGGGCGACTACGAGCAGCACTTC
TRBJ2-7	-	few	TRBV20-1	CSATSVKAEQYF	TGCAGTGCTACTAGCGTTAAAGCCGAGCAGTACTTC
TRBJ2-6	-	few	TRBV4-2	CASSQSGTNSGANVLTF	TGTGCCAGCAGCCAATCCGGGACAAACTCTGGGGCCAACGTCCTGACTTTC
TRBJ2-3	TRBD2	-	TRBV20-1	CSAPGGPFDVDTQYF	TGCAGTGCCCCGGGAGGGCCGTTCGATGTAGATACGCAGTATTTT
TRBJ2-7	TRBD1	medium-sized	TRBV28	CASKRTGTYEQYF	TGTGCCAGCAAAAGGACAGGAACCTACGAGCAGTACTTC
TRBJ2-2	TRBD2	-	TRBV5-1	CASSLRAGGMNTGELFF	TGCGCCAGCAGCTTGAGAGCGGGAGGGATGAACACCGGGGAGCTGTTTTTT
TRBJ2-1	TRBD2	many	TRBV5-1	CASSGGLAKYNEQFF	TGCGCCAGCAGCGGCGGACTAGCTAAATACAATGAGCAGTTCTTC
TRBJ2-3	-	few	TRBV5-1	CASSLWAADTQYF	TGCGCCAGCAGCTTGTGGGCGGCAGATACGCAGTATTTT
TRBJ2-1	TRBD2	few	TRBV7-9	CASSSSGRGYNEQFF	TGTGCCAGCAGCTCAAGCGGGAGGGGGTACAATGAGCAGTTCTTC
TRBJ2-5	-	few	TRBV7-2	CASSPGAGAETQYF	TGTGCCAGCAGCCCAGGGGCGGGAGCAGAGACCCAGTACTTC
TRBJ2-7	-	few	TRBV9	CASSVLSGTIYEQYF	TGTGCCAGCAGCGTCTTGAGCGGGACAATCTACGAGCAGTACTTC
TRBJ2-1	-	many	TRBV25-1	CASSESWGMTNEQFF	TGTGCCAGCAGTGAAAGCTGGGGTATGACTAATGAGCAGTTCTTC
TRBJ1-4	TRBD1	-	TRBV12-3/TRBV12-4	CASSRDRGFEKLFF	TGTGCCAGCAGTCGGGACAGGGGATTTGAAAAACTGTTTTTT
TRBJ2-3	-	few	TRBV27	CASRALGISTDTQYF	TGTGCCAGCAGGGCTCTGGGTATTAGCACAGATACGCAGTATTTT
TRBJ1-1	TRBD1	-	TRBV29-1	CSVKGAWDTEAFF	TGCAGCGTCAAGGGGGCGTGGGACACTGAAGCTTTCTTT
TRBJ2-5	TRBD2	-	TRBV5-4	CASSLALADGQETQYF	TGTGCCAGCAGCTTGGCACTAGCGGACGGCCAAGAGACCCAGTACTTC
TRBJ2-7	-	-	TRBV5-1	CASSMAASYEQYF	TGCGCCAGCAGCATGGCAGCCTCCTACGAGCAGTACTTC
TRBJ2-1	-	few	TRBV10-3	CAISESSTSYNEQFF	TGTGCCATCAGTGAATCTAGTACCTCCTACAATGAGCAGTTCTTC
TRBJ2-2	-	-	TRBV20-1	CSATRQDTGELFF	TGCAGTGCAACACGACAGGACACCGGGGAGCTGTTTTTT
TRBJ2-7	-	few	TRBV20-1	CSARDSQAYEQYF	TGCAGTGCTAGAGATTCACAGGCCTACGAGCAGTACTTC
TRBJ2-3	-	-	TRBV29-1	CSGATGSVATDTQYF	TGCAGCGGCGCTACAGGGTCCGTTGCCACAGATACGCAGTATTTT
TRBJ2-5	-	-	TRBV11-2	CASSLGQFQETQYF	TGTGCCAGCAGCCTAGGACAGTTCCAAGAGACCCAGTACTTC
TRBJ1-3	TRBD1	-	TRBV7-2	CASSPGGSAGNTIYF	TGTGCCAGCAGCCCAGGGGGCTCGGCTGGAAACACCATATATTTT
TRBJ2-2	-	-	TRBV29-1	CSVAAGTPNTGELFF	TGCAGCGTCGCCGCCGGGACACCGAACACCGGGGAGCTGTTTTTT
TRBJ2-1	-	few	TRBV28	CASTQPPRADEQFF	TGTGCCAGCACCCAACCCCCCCGGGCCGATGAGCAGTTCTTC
TRBJ2-3	-	-	TRBV20-1	CSASPTSRTDTQYF	TGCAGTGCTAGCCCAACTAGTAGGACAGATACGCAGTATTTT
TRBJ2-5	-	few	TRBV6-1	CASSPRPESGQYF	TGTGCCAGCAGTCCTCGGCCTGAGAGTGGCCAGTACTTC
TRBJ1-1	-	few	TRBV6-6	CASSLSEAFF	TGTGCCAGCAGCCTCTCTGAAGCTTTCTTT
TRBJ2-3	-	-	TRBV20-1	CSVAEGGTDTQYF	TGCAGTGTTGCGGAGGGGGGCACAGATACGCAGTATTTT
TRBJ1-4	-	-	TRBV4-2	CASSGEQDSFREKLFF	TGTGCCAGCAGCGGGGAGCAGGACAGTTTTCGGGAAAAACTGTTTTTT
TRBJ2-7	TRBD2	few	TRBV20-1	CSVSTSGSSYEQYF	TGCAGTGTTTCGACTAGCGGTAGCTCCTACGAGCAGTACTTC
TRBJ1-5	-	few	TRBV12-3/TRBV12-4	CASSMDGSNQPQHF	TGTGCCAGCAGTATGGACGGTTCCAATCAGCCCCAGCATTTT
TRBJ2-7	TRBD2	few	TRBV5-1	CASSWTSGKDEQYF	TGCGCCAGCAGCTGGACTAGCGGGAAGGACGAGCAGTACTTC
TRBJ1-2	TRBD1	few	TRBV27	CASSSGQGPRFYGYTF	TGTGCCAGCAGTTCGGGACAGGGCCCCAGATTCTATGGCTACACCTTC
TRBJ2-5	TRBD2	once	TRBV11-2	CASSSRVPGGARAETQYF	TGTGCCAGCAGCTCCCGGGTCCCCGGGGGGGCAAGGGCAGAGACCCAGTACTTC
TRBJ2-1	TRBD2	few	TRBV20-1	CSARDFSGDEQFF	TGCAGTGCTAGAGACTTCAGCGGGGATGAGCAGTTCTTC